These 12 T cell receptor beta chains originate from one sample sequenced in a study of blood T cell repertoires in COVID-19. Libraries were prepared by immunoSEQ multiplex PCR; TCRdb keeps only in-frame clonotypes and omits some of them. The table includes 25,000 to 35,000 clones, approximately 85% detected once. The specimen was peripheral blood. These receptors came from a man aged 80 or over with active COVID-19.

The chain recombines TRBV9 with TRBJ1-3; a possible D gene is TRBD1 (5 bases). This CDR3 has 14 amino acids. V dropped 3 bases and J dropped 0 bases, with 7 bases sitting between them. Germline V gives CDR1 SGDLS, CDR2 YYNGEE. The CDR3 DNA reads as TGTGCCAGCAGCGGTGACAGCTCTGGAAACACCATATATTTT. Amino acid sequence: CASSGDSSGNTIYF.

This rearrangement joins TRBV9 to TRBJ1-2; 7 bases map to TRBD1. The CDR3 covers 15 residues. Germline-derived CDR1 and CDR2 are SGDLS and YYNGEE. V was pared by 3 bases and J by 0 bases, with 5 bases of the junction left unmatched. CDR3 bases: TGTGCCAGCAGCGCCCGACAGGGAGCTAACTATGGCTACACCTTC. Protein: CASSARQGANYGYTF.

V gene TRBV19 combines with J gene TRBJ2-2; D possibly corresponds to TRBD2 (6 bases). V was clipped by 6 bases and J by 8 bases, with 10 bases between them. CDR1 LNHDA and CDR2 SQIVND come from the germline V gene (reference sequence). The CDR3 loop spans 12 amino acids. CDR3 protein: CASRTGEGELFF. CDR3 nucleotides: TGTGCCAGTAGGACGGGGGAGGGGGAGCTGTTTTTT.

CDR3 bases: TGTGCCAGCAGCGGGGGCGTTATGAACACTGAAGCTTTCTTT. Translated: CASSGGVMNTEAFF. V usage is TRBV7-9 and J usage is TRBJ1-1, with a possible D match to TRBD1 (6 bases). Germline lookup yields CDR1 SEHNR and CDR2 FQNEAQ (reference sequence). The CDR3 runs 14 residues. V lost 5 bases, J lost 0 bases, and 10 bases lay in between.

V usage is TRBV2 and J usage is TRBJ1-4; D ambiguous. CDR3 length equals 12 residues. CDR1 is SNHLY, CDR2 FYNNEI, per germline. Trimming took 6 bases from V and 8 from J, leaving 10 bases between them. The CDR3 DNA reads TGTGCCAGCAGCCCTTTTGAGGAAAAACTGTTTTTT. Encoded protein: CASSPFEEKLFF.

There are a few counts of this clone. The chain joins TRBV11-2 to TRBJ2-7, with 7 bases matching TRBD2. Germline assignment: CDR1 SGHAT and CDR2 FQNNGV. The junction had 7 bases not matched to a gene; V was cut back by 0 bases and J by 2 bases. The CDR3 is made up of 16 amino acids. CDR3 DNA: TGTGCCAGCAGCTTAGATTCAGCGGGGTTCCCCTACGAGCAGTACTTC. Its translation: CASSLDSAGFPYEQYF.

CDR3 DNA: TGTGCCACCTCGGGCTCTGGAAACACCATATATTTT. Protein: CATSGSGNTIYF. This chain joins TRBV10-3 and TRBJ1-3; D is uncertain. Trimming shortened V by 10 bases and J by 0 bases, and 7 bases separated the two germline ends. Germline assignment: CDR1 ENHRY and CDR2 SYGVKD. The CDR3 is 12 residues long.

This chain uses TRBV20-1 with TRBJ2-2; perhaps D is TRBD1 or TRBD2 (6 bases each). The CDR3 extends over 14 amino acids. The germline V gene encodes CDR1 DFQATT and CDR2 SNEGSKA (reference sequence). Trimming took off 3 bases at V and 4 bases at J, with 12 bases between the two ends. For the CDR3, the DNA is TGCAGTGCTAGTGGGGGGCACGGCACCGGGGAGCTGTTTTTT. Its translation: CSASGGHGTGELFF.

The rearrangement joins TRBV6-1 to TRBJ1-2; D is undetermined. This CDR3 is built from 13 residues. Germline V CDR1 and CDR2: MNHNS, SASEGT. Trimming shortened V by 1 base and J by 4 bases, and 7 bases separated the two germline ends. Written as DNA, the CDR3 is TGTGCCAGCAGTGAAGGTCTCCTCTATGGCTACACCTTC. Protein product: CASSEGLLYGYTF.

The chain couples TRBV11-3 to TRBJ2-3; D is possibly TRBD1 (6 bases). Trimming removed 3 bases at V and 6 bases at J, with 10 bases between. Germline CDR1 is SGHNT and CDR2 is YENEEA. CDR3 size: 13 residues. CDR3: CASSFQQGDTQYF. For the CDR3, the DNA is TGTGCCAGCAGCTTCCAGCAGGGGGATACGCAGTATTTT.

This sequence joins TRBV5-4 and TRBJ1-3; tentative D call: TRBD1 (6 bases). The germline V gene has CDR1 SGHNT and CDR2 YYREEE (reference sequence). Trimming took 3 bases from V and 0 from J, leaving 10 bases between them. The CDR3 is made up of 15 amino acids. Here the CDR3 reads CASSSPGASGNTIYF. In DNA, the CDR3 is TGTGCCAGCAGCTCACCAGGGGCCTCTGGAAACACCATATATTTT.

The chain is built from TRBV6-5 and TRBJ1-2, with D uncertain. The germline V gene encodes CDR1 MNHEY and CDR2 SVGAGI. This CDR3 region has 13 residues. V lost 6 bases, J lost 3 bases, and 11 bases lay in between. CDR3 amino acids: CASSPTEHYGYTF. CDR3 coding DNA: TGTGCCAGCAGCCCCACAGAACACTATGGCTACACCTTC.